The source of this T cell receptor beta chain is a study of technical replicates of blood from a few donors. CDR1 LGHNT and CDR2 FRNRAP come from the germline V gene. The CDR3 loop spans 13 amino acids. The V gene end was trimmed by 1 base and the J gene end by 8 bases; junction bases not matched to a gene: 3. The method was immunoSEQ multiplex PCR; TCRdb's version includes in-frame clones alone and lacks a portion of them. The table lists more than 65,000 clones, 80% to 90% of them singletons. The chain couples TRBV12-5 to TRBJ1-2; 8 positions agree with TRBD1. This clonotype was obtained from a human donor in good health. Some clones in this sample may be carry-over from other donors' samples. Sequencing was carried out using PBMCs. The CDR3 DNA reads TGTGCTAGTGGTTTGGGGACAGGGAGGGGCTACACCTTC. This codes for CASGLGTGRGYTF. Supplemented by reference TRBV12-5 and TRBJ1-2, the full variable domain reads DARVTQTPRHKVTEMGQEVTMRCQPILGHNTVFWYRQTMMQGLELLAYFRNRAPLDDSGMPKDRFSAEMPDATLATLKIQPSEPRDSAVYFCASGLGTGRGYTFGSGTRLTVV.